What follows describes a single TCR beta chain. This sample was included in a study of blood T cell repertoires in COVID-19. As for the study in general: Researchers got acute and convalescent COVID-19 samples from the United States, Italy and Spain. T cells, B-cell-depleted T cells, or PBMCs supplied cDNA or gDNA.

Authors' data handling: Amplification of reference gene primers was used by the study to estimate nucleated cell counts. Method: immunoSEQ multiplex PCR; TCRdb's copy keeps in-frame clones and lacks some. The DNA gave D and trimming, while V, J and clone size come from that table. The profile shows around 150,000 clones, about 86% of them singletons. The source of this sequence is a man in his sixties with acute or convalescent COVID-19. The specimen sequenced was peripheral blood.

CDR3 nucleotides: TGTGCCAGCAGCTTAGGCGGTGGAGGCCCCAATGAGCAGTTCTTC. Encoded protein: CASSLGGGGPNEQFF. The chain uses TRBV11-3 and TRBJ2-1, with D maybe TRBD2 (5 bases). The length of the CDR3 is 15 residues. Per germline, CDR1 SGHNT and CDR2 YENEEA. Trimming cost V 1 base and J 6 bases, with 13 bases left between them. Drawing the rest from reference TRBV11-3 and TRBJ2-1, the complete variable domain is EAGVVQSPRYKIIEKKQPVAFWCNPISGHNTLYWYLQNLGQGPELLIRYENEEAVDDSQLPKDRFSAERLKGVDSTLKIQPAELGDSAVYLCASSLGGGGPNEQFFGPGTRLTVL.